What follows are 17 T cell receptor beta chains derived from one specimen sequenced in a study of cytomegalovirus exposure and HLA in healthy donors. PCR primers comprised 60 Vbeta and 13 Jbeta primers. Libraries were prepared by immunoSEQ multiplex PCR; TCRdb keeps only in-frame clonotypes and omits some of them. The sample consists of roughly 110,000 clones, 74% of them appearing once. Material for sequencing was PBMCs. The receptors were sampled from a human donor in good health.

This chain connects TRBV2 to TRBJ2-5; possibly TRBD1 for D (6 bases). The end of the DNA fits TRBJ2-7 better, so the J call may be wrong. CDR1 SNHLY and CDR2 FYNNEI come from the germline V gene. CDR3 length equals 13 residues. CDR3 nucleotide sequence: TGTGCCAGCAGACGGGACACCCTCTACGAGCAGTACTTC. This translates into CASRRDTLYEQYF.

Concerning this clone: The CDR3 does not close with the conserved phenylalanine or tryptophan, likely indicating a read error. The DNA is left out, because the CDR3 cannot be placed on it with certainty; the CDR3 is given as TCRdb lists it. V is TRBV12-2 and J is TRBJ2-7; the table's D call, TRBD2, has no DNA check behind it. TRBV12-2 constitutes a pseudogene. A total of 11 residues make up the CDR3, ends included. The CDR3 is CASRSRTRGGL.

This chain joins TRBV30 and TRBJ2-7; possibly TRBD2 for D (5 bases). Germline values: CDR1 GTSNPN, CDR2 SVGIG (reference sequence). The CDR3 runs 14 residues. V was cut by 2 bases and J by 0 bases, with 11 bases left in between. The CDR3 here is CAWSRHGSSYEQYF. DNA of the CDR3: TGTGCCTGGAGTCGTCATGGGAGCTCCTACGAGCAGTACTTC.

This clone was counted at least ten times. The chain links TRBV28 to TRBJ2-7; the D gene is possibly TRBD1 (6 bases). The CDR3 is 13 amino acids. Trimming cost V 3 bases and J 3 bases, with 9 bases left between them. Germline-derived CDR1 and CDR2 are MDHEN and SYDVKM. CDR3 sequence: CASSFGTNYEQYF. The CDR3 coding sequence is TGTGCCAGCAGTTTCGGGACAAACTACGAGCAGTACTTC.

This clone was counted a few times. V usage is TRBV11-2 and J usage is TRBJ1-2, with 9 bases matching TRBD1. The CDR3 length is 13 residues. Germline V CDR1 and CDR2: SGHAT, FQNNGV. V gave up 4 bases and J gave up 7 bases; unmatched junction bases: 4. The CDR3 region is CASSSTGGGGYTF. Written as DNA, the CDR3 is TGTGCCAGCAGCTCCACAGGGGGCGGTGGCTACACCTTC.

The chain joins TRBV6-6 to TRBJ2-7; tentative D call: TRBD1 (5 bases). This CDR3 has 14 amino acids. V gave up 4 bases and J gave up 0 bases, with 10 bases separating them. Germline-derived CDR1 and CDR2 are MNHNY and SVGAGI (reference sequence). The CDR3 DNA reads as TGTGCCAGCAGTTCGGACACCCCCTCCTACGAGCAGTACTTC. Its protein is CASSSDTPSYEQYF.

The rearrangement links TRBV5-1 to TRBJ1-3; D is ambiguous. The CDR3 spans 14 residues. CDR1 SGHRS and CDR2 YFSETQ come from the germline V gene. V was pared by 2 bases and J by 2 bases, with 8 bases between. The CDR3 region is CASSLASPGNTIYF. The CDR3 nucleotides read TGCGCCAGCAGCTTAGCTTCTCCTGGAAACACCATATATTTT.

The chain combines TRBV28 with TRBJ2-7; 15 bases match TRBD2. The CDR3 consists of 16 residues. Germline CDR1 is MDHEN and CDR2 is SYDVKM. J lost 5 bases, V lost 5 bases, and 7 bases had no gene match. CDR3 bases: TGTGCCAGCAGTCCATGGACTAGCGGGAGGGGCAACGAGCAGTACTTC. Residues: CASSPWTSGRGNEQYF.

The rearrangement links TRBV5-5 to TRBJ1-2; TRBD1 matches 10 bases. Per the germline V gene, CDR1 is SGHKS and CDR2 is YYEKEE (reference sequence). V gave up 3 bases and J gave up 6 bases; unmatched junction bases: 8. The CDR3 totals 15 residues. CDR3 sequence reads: CASSSWTGGVNGYTF. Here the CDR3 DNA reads TGTGCCAGCAGCTCGTGGACAGGGGGAGTGAATGGCTACACCTTC.

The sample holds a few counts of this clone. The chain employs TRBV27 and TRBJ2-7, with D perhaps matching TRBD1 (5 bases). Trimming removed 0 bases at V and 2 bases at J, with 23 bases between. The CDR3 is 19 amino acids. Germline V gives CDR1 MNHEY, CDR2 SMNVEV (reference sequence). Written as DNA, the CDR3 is TGTGCCAGCAGTTTATCCAAGCCCGCCGACAGACGACTTCCCTACGAGCAGTACTTC. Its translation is CASSLSKPADRRLPYEQYF.

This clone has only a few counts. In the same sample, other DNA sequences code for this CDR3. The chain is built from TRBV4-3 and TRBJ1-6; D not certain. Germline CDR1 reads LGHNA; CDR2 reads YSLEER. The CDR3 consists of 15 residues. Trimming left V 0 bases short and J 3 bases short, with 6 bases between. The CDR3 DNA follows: TGCGCCAGCAGCCAAGACCGGGTCTATAATTCACCCCTCCACTTT. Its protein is CASSQDRVYNSPLHF.

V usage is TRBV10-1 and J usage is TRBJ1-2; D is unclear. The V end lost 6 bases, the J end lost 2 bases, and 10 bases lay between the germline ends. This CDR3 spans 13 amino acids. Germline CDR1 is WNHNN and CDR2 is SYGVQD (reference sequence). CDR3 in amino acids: CASSPSANYGYTF. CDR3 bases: TGCGCCAGCAGCCCGTCAGCGAACTATGGCTACACCTTC.

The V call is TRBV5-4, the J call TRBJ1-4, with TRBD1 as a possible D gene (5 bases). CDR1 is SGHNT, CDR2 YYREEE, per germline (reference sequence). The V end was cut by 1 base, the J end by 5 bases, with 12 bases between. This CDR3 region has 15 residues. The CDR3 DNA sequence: TGTGCCAGCAGCTTGCGAGGGACTGGAAATGAAAAACTGTTTTTT. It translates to CASSLRGTGNEKLFF.

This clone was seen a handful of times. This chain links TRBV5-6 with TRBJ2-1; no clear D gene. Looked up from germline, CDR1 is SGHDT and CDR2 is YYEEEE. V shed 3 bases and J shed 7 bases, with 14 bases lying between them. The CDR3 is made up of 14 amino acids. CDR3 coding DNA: TGTGCCAGCAGCTCGCGAAATCAGGAAAATGAGCAGTTCTTC. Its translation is CASSSRNQENEQFF.

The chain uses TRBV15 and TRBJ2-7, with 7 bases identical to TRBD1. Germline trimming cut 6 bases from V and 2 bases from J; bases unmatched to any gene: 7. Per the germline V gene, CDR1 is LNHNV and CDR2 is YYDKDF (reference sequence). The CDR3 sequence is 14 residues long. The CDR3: CATSKTGIPYEQYF. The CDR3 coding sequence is TGTGCCACCAGTAAGACAGGGATTCCCTACGAGCAGTACTTC. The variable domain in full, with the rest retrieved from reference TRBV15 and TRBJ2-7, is DAMVIQNPRYQVTQFGKPVTLSCSQTLNHNVMYWYQQKSSQAPKLLFHYYDKDFNNEADTPDNFQSRRPNTSFCFLDIRSPGLGDTAMYLCATSKTGIPYEQYFGPGTRLTVT.

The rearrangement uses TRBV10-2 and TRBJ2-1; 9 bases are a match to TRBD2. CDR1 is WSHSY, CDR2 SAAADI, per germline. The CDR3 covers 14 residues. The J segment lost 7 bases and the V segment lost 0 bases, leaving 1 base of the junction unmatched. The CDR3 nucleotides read TGCGCCAGCAGTGAGTCTAGCGGGAGAAATGAGCAGTTCTTC. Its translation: CASSESSGRNEQFF.

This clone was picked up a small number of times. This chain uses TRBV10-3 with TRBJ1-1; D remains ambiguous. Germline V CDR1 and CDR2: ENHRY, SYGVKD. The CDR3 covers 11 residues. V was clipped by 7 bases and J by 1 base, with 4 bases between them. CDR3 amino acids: CAIMRNTEAFF. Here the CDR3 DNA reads TGTGCCATCATGAGGAACACTGAAGCTTTCTTT.